This is a list of T cell receptor beta chains from one sample in a study of blood T cells in healthy people across ages. Each CDR3 protein is one row after TCRdb ran MiXCR on the 5' RACE reads. The sample has hundreds of thousands of distinct CDR3 sequences, over 40% seen once; the top ten hold about 32%. The source material was blood. These receptor sequences come from an elderly man in good health. CDR3s include the opening cysteine and the closing phenylalanine or tryptophan. D genes are given only for firm matches. Size tells how often a clone was seen (once, few, many) or the class of an expanded clone, and some rows leave it out.

CDR3 DNA: TGTGCCAGCAGTGCCGGGCCGGTCAAAGAGCAGTACTTC
CDR3 protein: CASSAGPVKEQYF
V gene: TRBV7-9
clone size: few
J gene: TRBJ2-7
D gene: .

CDR3 DNA: TGCGCCAGCAGCCAACTTAGCGCCGACGCCGAGCAGTACTTC
CDR3 protein: CASSQLSADAEQYF
V gene: TRBV4-1
clone size: .
J gene: TRBJ2-7
D gene: .

CDR3 DNA: TGTGCCAGCAGCTTAGCGGGGGGGCCGAAGACCCAGTACTTC
CDR3 protein: CASSLAGGPKTQYF
V gene: TRBV7-9
clone size: .
J gene: TRBJ2-5
D gene: .

CDR3 DNA: TGTGCCAGCAGCTTAGGCCCTACGGGGAACACCTACGAGCAGTACTTC
CDR3 protein: CASSLGPTGNTYEQYF
V gene: TRBV7-3
clone size: .
J gene: TRBJ2-7
D gene: .

CDR3 DNA: TGTGCCAGCAGTTACTCGCGACAGGGCGCAGATACGCAGTATTTT
CDR3 protein: CASSYSRQGADTQYF
V gene: TRBV6-6
clone size: .
J gene: TRBJ2-3
D gene: TRBD1

CDR3 DNA: TGTGCCAGCTCACCCGGGACAGCAGAGACCCAGTACTTC
CDR3 protein: CASSPGTAETQYF
V gene: TRBV18
clone size: many
J gene: TRBJ2-5
D gene: TRBD1

CDR3 DNA: TGTGCCAGCAGTTACCGCAGGGTATACGAGCAGTACTTC
CDR3 protein: CASSYRRVYEQYF
V gene: TRBV6-2/TRBV6-3
clone size: few
J gene: TRBJ2-7
D gene: .

CDR3 DNA: TGCAGTGCTAGAGTATGGGGACTAGTGAATGAGCAGTTCTTC
CDR3 protein: CSARVWGLVNEQFF
V gene: TRBV20-1
clone size: many
J gene: TRBJ2-1
D gene: TRBD2

CDR3 DNA: TGTGCCAGCAGCCAGAGCGGGGGGGCCGGAAACATTCAGTACTTC
CDR3 protein: CASSQSGGAGNIQYF
V gene: TRBV3-1
clone size: .
J gene: TRBJ2-4
D gene: TRBD2

CDR3 DNA: TGTGCCAGCACCGTGACAGGGGGGAGTGAAAAACTGTTTTTT
CDR3 protein: CASTVTGGSEKLFF
V gene: TRBV12-3/TRBV12-4
clone size: .
J gene: TRBJ1-4
D gene: TRBD1

CDR3 DNA: TGCAGTGCTAACGACTGGGGGTACAATGAGCAGTTCTTC
CDR3 protein: CSANDWGYNEQFF
V gene: TRBV20-1
clone size: .
J gene: TRBJ2-1
D gene: .

CDR3 DNA: TGTGCCAGCAGCAGAGACTCCGGGACAGGGCCCACCGGGGAGCTGTTTTTT
CDR3 protein: CASSRDSGTGPTGELFF
V gene: TRBV6-4
clone size: few
J gene: TRBJ2-2
D gene: TRBD1

CDR3 DNA: TGCAGTGCTAGCCTCTGGGGGGGAGGGGACACTGAAGCTTTCTTT
CDR3 protein: CSASLWGGGDTEAFF
V gene: TRBV20-1
clone size: .
J gene: TRBJ1-1
D gene: .

CDR3 DNA: TGCAGTGCTAGAGTTGGGACGGATAAAATGAATCAGCCCCAGCATTTT
CDR3 protein: CSARVGTDKMNQPQHF
V gene: TRBV20-1
clone size: few
J gene: TRBJ1-5
D gene: .

CDR3 DNA: TGTGCCAGCACCGACATGGATGGCTACACCTTC
CDR3 protein: CASTDMDGYTF
V gene: TRBV28
clone size: many
J gene: TRBJ1-2
D gene: .

CDR3 DNA: TGCAGCGTTGAAGGGACACATGGCTACACCTTC
CDR3 protein: CSVEGTHGYTF
V gene: TRBV29-1
clone size: many
J gene: TRBJ1-2
D gene: .

CDR3 DNA: TGCGCCAGCAGCTTGGATGGGGGCCGGGGGGAGACCCAGTACTTC
CDR3 protein: CASSLDGGRGETQYF
V gene: TRBV5-1
clone size: few
J gene: TRBJ2-5
D gene: .

CDR3 DNA: TGCGCCAGCAGCCTGACAGGGAGCCCTTTATCTGGGGCCAACGTCCTGACTTTC
CDR3 protein: CASSLTGSPLSGANVLTF
V gene: TRBV5-1
clone size: .
J gene: TRBJ2-6
D gene: TRBD1

CDR3 DNA: TGTGCCAGCAGTTTTGGGGGGAGTGAGCAGTTCTTC
CDR3 protein: CASSFGGSEQFF
V gene: TRBV12-3/TRBV12-4
clone size: once
J gene: TRBJ2-1
D gene: .

CDR3 DNA: TGTGCCAGCAGCTACCGGGGGACGGGCACCGGGGAGCTGTTTTTT
CDR3 protein: CASSYRGTGTGELFF
V gene: TRBV7-3
clone size: .
J gene: TRBJ2-2
D gene: .

CDR3 DNA: TGTGCCAGCAGCCACGGGACCAGCACAGATACGCAGTATTTT
CDR3 protein: CASSHGTSTDTQYF
V gene: TRBV4-2
clone size: many
J gene: TRBJ2-3
D gene: .

CDR3 DNA: TGTGCCAGCGCAGGGCTGGCAGATACGCAGTATTTT
CDR3 protein: CASAGLADTQYF
V gene: TRBV9
clone size: few
J gene: TRBJ2-3
D gene: .

CDR3 DNA: TGTGCCAGCAGCTTAGGGGGACTAGCGCAGCAAGAGACCCAGTACTTC
CDR3 protein: CASSLGGLAQQETQYF
V gene: TRBV7-2
clone size: few
J gene: TRBJ2-5
D gene: TRBD2

CDR3 DNA: TGTGCCAGCAGTTTTGGGGGGGGCTCCTACAATGAGCAGTTCTTC
CDR3 protein: CASSFGGGSYNEQFF
V gene: TRBV12-3/TRBV12-4
clone size: many
J gene: TRBJ2-1
D gene: TRBD2

CDR3 DNA: TGTGCCAGCAGTTTGGGGGCGGGAGGGTGGACAGATACGCAGTATTTT
CDR3 protein: CASSLGAGGWTDTQYF
V gene: TRBV12-3/TRBV12-4
clone size: .
J gene: TRBJ2-3
D gene: TRBD2

CDR3 DNA: TGTGCCAGCAGTTACTCGGGACGTCCCGAGACCCAGTACTTC
CDR3 protein: CASSYSGRPETQYF
V gene: TRBV6-6
clone size: .
J gene: TRBJ2-5
D gene: .

CDR3 DNA: TGTGCCAGCAGTTACTCCACGGTGAACACTGAAGCTTTCTTT
CDR3 protein: CASSYSTVNTEAFF
V gene: TRBV6-2/TRBV6-3
clone size: many
J gene: TRBJ1-1
D gene: .

CDR3 DNA: TGTGCCAGCAGCTTGGACAACGGGGCCAACGTCCTGACTTTC
CDR3 protein: CASSLDNGANVLTF
V gene: TRBV11-2
clone size: .
J gene: TRBJ2-6
D gene: .

CDR3 DNA: TGCGCCAGCAGCCAAGATTTAGTCGATCAGCCCCAGCATTTT
CDR3 protein: CASSQDLVDQPQHF
V gene: TRBV4-3
clone size: once
J gene: TRBJ1-5
D gene: .

CDR3 DNA: TGTGCCAGCAGTTTAGCGATTGGGTGGGTGCCCTACGAGCAGTACTTC
CDR3 protein: CASSLAIGWVPYEQYF
V gene: TRBV12-3/TRBV12-4
clone size: .
J gene: TRBJ2-7
D gene: .

CDR3 DNA: TGTGCCAGCAGCGGCAGGAGAGGGGGAGGAGGGGCCTACAATGAGCAGTACTTC
CDR3 protein: CASSGRRGGGGAYNEQYF
V gene: TRBV7-9
clone size: .
J gene: TRBJ2-4
D gene: .

CDR3 DNA: TGCGCCAGCAGCTTGGTTTCAGGGAGCCACAATGAGCAGTTCTTC
CDR3 protein: CASSLVSGSHNEQFF
V gene: TRBV5-1
clone size: few
J gene: TRBJ2-1
D gene: .

CDR3 DNA: TGTGCCAGCAGCGCCCGGCTCGGGACTAGCGGGACGGGTGAGCAGTTCTTC
CDR3 protein: CASSARLGTSGTGEQFF
V gene: TRBV9
clone size: .
J gene: TRBJ2-1
D gene: TRBD2

CDR3 DNA: TGTGCCAGCAGTGATTCTCCAGGGGACTACGAGCAGTACTTC
CDR3 protein: CASSDSPGDYEQYF
V gene: TRBV25-1
clone size: .
J gene: TRBJ2-7
D gene: .

CDR3 DNA: TGTGCCAGCACTTCGGGGACAGTTAACTATGGCTACACCTTC
CDR3 protein: CASTSGTVNYGYTF
V gene: TRBV28
clone size: .
J gene: TRBJ1-2
D gene: TRBD1

CDR3 DNA: TGTGCCAGCAGGGACTACTACGAGCAGTACTTC
CDR3 protein: CASRDYYEQYF
V gene: TRBV28
clone size: few
J gene: TRBJ2-7
D gene: .

CDR3 DNA: TGCAGTGCTCCCGAGAGGGATGAGAAACTGTTTTTT
CDR3 protein: CSAPERDEKLFF
V gene: TRBV20-1
clone size: .
J gene: TRBJ1-4
D gene: .

CDR3 DNA: TGTGCCAGCAGCGTCGCTCCGGGCCGAACTAACTATGGCTACACCTTC
CDR3 protein: CASSVAPGRTNYGYTF
V gene: TRBV7-9
clone size: .
J gene: TRBJ1-2
D gene: .

CDR3 DNA: TGCAGTGCTAGCGACTATAGACAGGGGGCGACGGGTGAGCAGTTCTTC
CDR3 protein: CSASDYRQGATGEQFF
V gene: TRBV20-1
clone size: many
J gene: TRBJ2-1
D gene: TRBD1

CDR3 DNA: TGCAGTGCTGTCTTCCAAACGTACACTGAAGCTTTCTTT
CDR3 protein: CSAVFQTYTEAFF
V gene: TRBV20-1
clone size: .
J gene: TRBJ1-1
D gene: .

CDR3 DNA: TGTGCCAGCAGCTTAAGACCAACGACAGGGGGCGCATCCTATGGCTACACCTTC
CDR3 protein: CASSLRPTTGGASYGYTF
V gene: TRBV7-3
clone size: .
J gene: TRBJ1-2
D gene: TRBD1

CDR3 DNA: TGTGCCAGCAGCCAAGATTCGGGGAGACTTGAGCAGTTCTTC
CDR3 protein: CASSQDSGRLEQFF
V gene: TRBV3-1
clone size: .
J gene: TRBJ2-1
D gene: .

CDR3 DNA: TGTGCCAGCAGTCCGGGACTGATCACAGATACGCAGTATTTT
CDR3 protein: CASSPGLITDTQYF
V gene: TRBV6-2/TRBV6-3
clone size: .
J gene: TRBJ2-3
D gene: .

CDR3 DNA: TGTGCCAGCAGCGTAGGCGGCGGGCGCACAGATACGCAGTATTTT
CDR3 protein: CASSVGGGRTDTQYF
V gene: TRBV9
clone size: few
J gene: TRBJ2-3
D gene: .